This passage covers 13 T cell receptor beta chains from one sample sequenced in a study of blood T cell repertoires in COVID-19. Profiling relied on immunoSEQ multiplex PCR, and the TCRdb table lists in-frame clones only, not all of them. Here the sample spans around 53,000 clones, around 76% being singletons. Sequencing was carried out using peripheral blood. The receptors derive from a man between 45 and 60 years old with active or convalescent COVID-19.

This chain connects TRBV5-4 to TRBJ1-1; D uncertain. The CDR3 is 16 residues long. Germline CDR1 SGHNT, CDR2 YYREEE (reference sequence). V was trimmed by 4 bases and J by 1 base, leaving 17 bases between them. The CDR3: CASSRESGRTNTEAFF. The CDR3 nucleotides read TGTGCCAGCAGCCGAGAAAGTGGGAGGACGAACACTGAAGCTTTCTTT.

The V call is TRBV5-1, the J call TRBJ2-7, with D uncertain. From germline, CDR1 is SGHRS and CDR2 YFSETQ. V lost 0 bases to trimming and J lost 3 bases, with 4 bases between them. The CDR3 length is 12 residues. This CDR3 reads CASSLDNYEQYF. In DNA, the CDR3 is TGCGCCAGCAGCTTGGACAACTACGAGCAGTACTTC.

The chain recombines TRBV7-8 with TRBJ2-7; possible D gene TRBD2, 5 bases. Germline assignment: CDR1 SGHVS and CDR2 FQNEAQ. Between the trimmed V and J ends, which lost 3 bases and 3 bases, there was a span of 6 bases. There are 12 residues in the CDR3. CDR3 sequence reads: CASSFAGYEQYF. DNA for the CDR3: TGTGCCAGCAGCTTCGCGGGCTACGAGCAGTACTTC.

This chain uses TRBV27 with TRBJ1-1, with 7 nucleotides matching TRBD1. CDR1 and CDR2 (germline): MNHEY, SMNVEV (reference sequence). With 2 bases clipped from V and 5 bases from J, the junction kept 5 bases outside the gene matches. This CDR3 comprises 14 residues. The chain's CDR3 is CASSLKPGGTEAFF. The CDR3, as DNA: TGTGCCAGCAGTTTAAAACCAGGGGGGACTGAAGCTTTCTTT.

The rearrangement uses TRBV6-5 and TRBJ1-2, with 7 bases that match TRBD1. Trimming at V came to 5 bases and at J to 5 bases, leaving 8 bases not matched to a gene. CDR1 is MNHEY and CDR2 is SVGAGI in the germline V gene. The CDR3 contains 14 residues. In DNA form, the CDR3 reads TGTGCCAGCAGTCGAAACAGGGGCCCTTATGGCTACACCTTC. The encoded protein is CASSRNRGPYGYTF.

This chain joins TRBV19 and TRBJ2-1, with 7 bases identical to TRBD1. Germline V lookup: CDR1 LNHDA, CDR2 SQIVND (reference sequence). The CDR3 totals 16 residues. With 4 bases clipped from V and 4 bases from J, the junction kept 10 bases outside the gene matches. CDR3 coding DNA: TGTGCCAGTAGTACAGGCTCCGGGACAGTTTACAATGAGCAGTTCTTC. As protein: CASSTGSGTVYNEQFF.

The V call is TRBV5-8, the J call TRBJ2-3; TRBD1 matches 8 bases. The V segment lost 3 bases and the J segment 4 bases; nucleotides outside the gene matches: 4. CDR1 SGHTS and CDR2 YDEGEE come from the germline V gene. This CDR3 is 14 amino acids long. CDR3 nucleotide sequence: TGTGCCAGCAGCTCCCGGACAGGGCCAGATACGCAGTATTTT. Its protein is CASSSRTGPDTQYF.

The V and J genes are TRBV11-2 and TRBJ1-1, with 11 bases lining up with TRBD1. This CDR3 spans 14 amino acids. J lost 10 bases, V lost 1 base, and 5 bases had no gene match. Germline CDR1 is SGHAT and CDR2 is FQNNGV. CDR3 DNA sequence: TGTGCCAGCAGCTTAGGGACAGGGGGCGCGGTAGCTTTCTTT. It yields the protein CASSLGTGGAVAFF.

V usage is TRBV6-1 and J usage is TRBJ1-4; tentative D call: TRBD1 (5 bases). V gave up 2 bases and J gave up 5 bases, with 9 bases separating them. This CDR3 region has 14 residues. The germline V gene has CDR1 MNHNS and CDR2 SASEGT. In DNA form, the CDR3 reads TGTGCCAGCAGTGAATGGGCAGGGAATGAAAAACTGTTTTTT. Amino acids: CASSEWAGNEKLFF.

This rearrangement joins TRBV5-4 to TRBJ2-5; the match to TRBD2 covers 8 bases. The CDR3 covers 14 residues. V shed 2 bases and J 5 bases; nucleotides not matched to a gene: 5. CDR1 is SGHNT and CDR2 is YYREEE in the germline V gene (reference sequence). CDR3: CASSLAGAGETQYF. The CDR3 DNA sequence: TGTGCCAGCAGCTTAGCGGGGGCCGGGGAGACCCAGTACTTC.

The chain links TRBV6-5 to TRBJ1-1, with no clear D. CDR3 size: 12 residues. Germline V gene data show CDR1 as MNHEY and CDR2 as SVGAGI. Deletions cut 6 bases from V and 3 bases from J, with 8 bases between. CDR3 protein: CASRQRDTEAFF. DNA for the CDR3: TGTGCCAGCAGGCAGAGGGACACTGAAGCTTTCTTT.

The V gene is TRBV7-9, the J gene TRBJ2-1; the match to TRBD2 covers 10 bases. CDR3 length equals 17 residues. CDR1 is SEHNR and CDR2 is FQNEAQ in the germline V gene (reference sequence). Trimming cost V 5 bases and J 4 bases; bases outside gene matches: 11. The CDR3 DNA reads TGTGCCAGCAGCGCGAGACTAGCGGGTTTCTCGTACAATGAGCAGTTCTTC. This codes for CASSARLAGFSYNEQFF.

Only a few counts were recorded for this clone. CDR3: CASASRLAGSYEQYF. The CDR3 bases are TGTGCCAGCGCATCACGTCTAGCGGGTTCCTACGAGCAGTACTTC. V and J are TRBV27 and TRBJ2-7, with 8 bases identical to TRBD2. V shed 8 bases and J 1 base; nucleotides not matched to a gene: 10. The CDR3 totals 15 residues. Per the germline V gene, CDR1 is MNHEY and CDR2 is SMNVEV (reference sequence).